This TCR beta chain was captured in a study of T cell responses to AZD1222 COVID-19 vaccine. Regarding this clone: Its target is not known.

The table came from immunoSEQ multiplex PCR; TCRdb's copy has only in-frame clones and leaves some out. The sample shows 180,000 or so clones, approximately 91% of them seen only once. The ends were cut back, 3 bases at V and 7 bases at J, with 4 bases in the middle. The CDR3 has 12 amino acids. Germline V gene data show CDR1 as SNHLY and CDR2 as FYNNEI. Study-wide points: There were mostly white British donors and more females than males, and clonal diversity was possibly underestimated.

This clonotype originated in an adult who received the AZD1222 COVID-19 vaccine. Sequenced here: peripheral blood, sampled 28 days after the second AZD1222 dose. The chain employs TRBV2 and TRBJ1-6; D is ambiguous. The CDR3 nucleotides read TGTGCCAGCAGTGAGTCGAATTCACCCCTCCACTTT. Translation gives CASSESNSPLHF.